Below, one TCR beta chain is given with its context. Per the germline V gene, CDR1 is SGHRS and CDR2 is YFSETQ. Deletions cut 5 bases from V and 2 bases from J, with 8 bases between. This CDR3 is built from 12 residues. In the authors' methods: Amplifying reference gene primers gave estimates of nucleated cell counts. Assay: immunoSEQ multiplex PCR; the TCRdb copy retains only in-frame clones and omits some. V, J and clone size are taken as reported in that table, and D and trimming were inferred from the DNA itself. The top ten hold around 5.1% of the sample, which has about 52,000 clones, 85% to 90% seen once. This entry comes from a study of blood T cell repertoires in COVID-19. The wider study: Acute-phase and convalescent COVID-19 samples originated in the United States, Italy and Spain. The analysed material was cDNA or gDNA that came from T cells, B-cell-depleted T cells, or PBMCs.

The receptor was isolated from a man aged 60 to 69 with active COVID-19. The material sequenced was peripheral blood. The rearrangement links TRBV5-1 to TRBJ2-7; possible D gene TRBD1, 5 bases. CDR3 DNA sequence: TGCGCCAGCAGGCGCAGGGCCTACGAGCAGTACTTC. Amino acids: CASRRRAYEQYF.